Shown below are 5 T cell receptor beta chains from a single sample sequenced in a study of CD8 T cells in ankylosing spondylitis. Their specific antigens are unknown. Study-level findings and limits: About 8 highly homologous variants formed a TCR beta motif that appeared characteristic of ankylosing spondylitis blood.

TCRdb passed the 5' RACE reads through MiXCR, listing each CDR3 protein once. Of about 450,000 distinct CDR3 sequences in the sample, 20% to 30% were seen once. The sequenced material came from blood, either unsorted or a sorted T cell fraction (not recorded which). These receptors all stem from a male donor with ankylosing spondylitis.

This clonotype was seen a few times. V gene TRBV5-1 combines with J gene TRBJ2-1, with no clear D. V gave up 2 bases and J gave up 4 bases, with 7 bases separating them. Germline-derived CDR1 and CDR2 are SGHRS and YFSETQ. CDR3 length equals 13 residues. The CDR3 nucleotides are TGCGCCAGCAGCTTAAGATATTACAATGAGCAGTTCTTC. This sequence encodes CASSLRYYNEQFF.

This sequence joins TRBV24-1 and TRBJ2-1; 13 positions agree with TRBD2. Germline CDR1 and CDR2: KGHDR and SFDVKD. This CDR3 comprises 16 residues. With 4 bases clipped from V and 7 bases from J, the junction kept 6 bases outside the gene matches. The CDR3 sequence: CATSDQLAGGPNEQFF. In DNA, the CDR3 is TGTGCCACCAGTGACCAACTAGCGGGAGGGCCGAATGAGCAGTTCTTC.

The genes are TRBV3-1 and TRBJ1-4; the D is unclear. CDR1 LGHDT and CDR2 YNNKEL come from the germline V gene (reference sequence). The CDR3 spans 16 residues. Trimming removed 4 bases at V and 3 bases at J, with 15 bases between. In DNA, the CDR3 is TGTGCCAGCAGCCGCGGGCGAGGGATCGCTAATGAAAAACTGTTTTTT. Protein: CASSRGRGIANEKLFF.

The J gene is TRBJ2-2, the V gene TRBV2; D gene unclear. The CDR3 contains 12 residues. V was shortened by 7 bases and J by 3 bases, with 6 bases between the two germline ends. Germline assignment: CDR1 SNHLY and CDR2 FYNNEI. CDR3 in amino acids: CASNPDTGELFF. The CDR3 DNA is TGTGCCAGCAATCCCGACACCGGGGAGCTGTTTTTT.

The V gene is TRBV6-5, the J gene TRBJ2-3; 10 nucleotides align to TRBD2. The length of the CDR3 is 16 residues. CDR1 MNHEY and CDR2 SVGAGI come from the germline V gene. J lost 2 bases, V lost 1 base, and 3 bases had no gene match. This chain's CDR3 is CASSYWSGRDTDTQYF. The CDR3 nucleotides read TGTGCCAGCAGTTACTGGAGCGGGAGGGACACAGATACGCAGTATTTT.